This T cell receptor (beta chain) was obtained from a study of cytomegalovirus exposure and HLA in healthy donors. At the level of the study: T cells numbering around 190 million yielded some 100 million unique TCR beta sequences in an earlier analysis.

The primer mix had 60 Vbeta and 13 Jbeta primers. Sequenced by immunoSEQ multiplex PCR; TCRdb stores in-frame clones only, minus some. The sample includes hundreds of thousands of clones, about 82% of them seen just once. In its sample, this clone was seen a few times. The antigen is not known. Study observations and caveats: The likely origin of a cluster of highly shared sequence variants was a sequencing artifact.

V shed 5 bases and J shed 3 bases, with 14 bases lying between them. Germline CDR1 SGHTA, CDR2 FQGNSA. This CDR3 comprises 15 residues. The specimen sequenced was PBMCs. The V and J genes are TRBV7-2 and TRBJ1-5, with D perhaps matching TRBD1 (6 bases). The clonotype comes from a man aged 30 to 45 in good health and CMV-seronegative. The CDR3 bases are TGTGCCAGCAGCCCCGGGACAAGGGACAATCAGCCCCAGCATTTT. Its protein is CASSPGTRDNQPQHF.